The rows below give T cell receptor beta chains drawn from one sample of a study of CD8 T cells in Susac syndrome. One entry per CDR3 protein, called by TCRdb with MiXCR from the immunoSEQ multiplex PCR reads. The sample has about 150,000 distinct CDR3 sequences; roughly 94% are singletons. Source material: CD8+ T cells from PBMCs. These receptors were obtained from a human donor with multiple sclerosis. The CDR3 runs from the conserved cysteine through the conserved F or W. A D gene is named only where the DNA matches it firmly. Clone size, where shown, is once, few, many, or a class for clones that have expanded.

CDR3 DNA	CDR3 protein	V gene	J gene	clone size	D gene
TGCAGCGTTGATGGGGGTAGTAAGACCGGGGAGCTGTTTTTT	CSVDGGSKTGELFF	TRBV29-1	TRBJ2-2	NA	NA
TGCAGTGCTAACGGACCCAGAAACACTGAAGCTTTCTTT	CSANGPRNTEAFF	TRBV20-1	TRBJ1-1	NA	NA
TGTGCCAGCAGCACCATAGACAGGGTAGATGAGCAGTTCTTC	CASSTIDRVDEQFF	TRBV6-2/TRBV6-3	TRBJ2-1	NA	TRBD1
TGTGCCAGCAGCTCCCGAGTGGCCAAAAACATTCAGTACTTC	CASSSRVAKNIQYF	TRBV12-3/TRBV12-4	TRBJ2-4	NA	NA
TGCGCCAGCAGCCAAAAGCAATACCACGAAGCTTTCTTT	CASSQKQYHEAFF	TRBV4-1	TRBJ1-1	NA	NA
TGTGCCACCAGCAGAAGGGCGGGGGGTTCGGTTCAGTACTTC	CATSRRAGGSVQYF	TRBV15	TRBJ2-4	NA	TRBD2
TGTGCCAGCAGCCTCGCCCGCGGGGGGGCCTTGAATGAGCAGTTCTTC	CASSLARGGALNEQFF	TRBV13	TRBJ2-1	NA	TRBD2
TGTGCCAGCAGCTACGGCGGGGAGCAGTTCTATGGCTACACCTTC	CASSYGGEQFYGYTF	TRBV14	TRBJ1-2	NA	NA
TGTGCCACCAGTGATTGGGGAGATACGCAGTATTTT	CATSDWGDTQYF	TRBV24-1	TRBJ2-3	once	NA
TGTGCCAGCAGCTACGGGACAGGCACAGATACGCAGTATTTT	CASSYGTGTDTQYF	TRBV11-2	TRBJ2-3	NA	TRBD1
TGTGCCAGCAGCTTAGGAGCCAACTGGGCCCGTGGCTACACCTTC	CASSLGANWARGYTF	TRBV7-9	TRBJ1-2	NA	NA
TGTGCCAGCAGCCAAGTGGAAGTCAGGGGCCGGAAGACCCAGTACTTC	CASSQVEVRGRKTQYF	TRBV3-1	TRBJ2-5	NA	NA
TGTGCCATCCGGACTAGACACAATGAGCAGTTCTTC	CAIRTRHNEQFF	TRBV2	TRBJ2-1	NA	TRBD2
TGTGCCAGCGGTTGGGGCTACGAGCAGTACTTC	CASGWGYEQYF	TRBV25-1	TRBJ2-7	NA	NA
TGTGCCAGCAGTACCCGACAGGGCCCTAATGAAAAACTGTTTTTT	CASSTRQGPNEKLFF	TRBV12-3/TRBV12-4	TRBJ1-4	NA	TRBD1
TGCAGTGCTAGAGATGGGGGGCACTATGGCTACACCTTC	CSARDGGHYGYTF	TRBV20-1	TRBJ1-2	NA	NA
TGCAGCGTCAGGGGGGGGACTGGAAACACCATATATTTT	CSVRGGTGNTIYF	TRBV29-1	TRBJ1-3	NA	TRBD1
TGTGCCAGCAGCCCCAGGGGGTCCAACTATGGCTACACCTTC	CASSPRGSNYGYTF	TRBV13	TRBJ1-2	NA	TRBD1
TGTGCCAGCAGCCGTTGGGGTGGCGATTCACCCCTCCACTTT	CASSRWGGDSPLHF	TRBV13	TRBJ1-6	NA	NA
TGCAGTGCTAGAGATTCCCAGCAGACAGGAGGGGGCTTATGGGAGACCCAGTACTTC	CSARDSQQTGGGLWETQYF	TRBV20-1	TRBJ2-5	NA	NA
TGTGCCATCACCCCCCGAGAAGGGAACACTGAAGCTTTCTTT	CAITPREGNTEAFF	TRBV10-3	TRBJ1-1	NA	NA
TGTGCCAGCTCCCGGGCCCGCTTGAACACTGAAGCTTTCTTT	CASSRARLNTEAFF	TRBV18	TRBJ1-1	NA	NA
TGCAGCGTTGAAGGCCGGGACAGTAAATATTACACCGGGGAGCTGTTTTTT	CSVEGRDSKYYTGELFF	TRBV29-1	TRBJ2-2	NA	TRBD1
TGTGCTAGTGGCCCCCGTTCCTACGAGCAGTACTTC	CASGPRSYEQYF	TRBV12-5	TRBJ2-7	NA	NA
TGCAGTGCTAGAGCTACAGGGGAATGGGACAATCAGCCCCAGCATTTT	CSARATGEWDNQPQHF	TRBV20-1	TRBJ1-5	NA	TRBD1
TGTGCCAGCAGTTACTCGAAATCAGAGGGGACCTACAATGAGCAGTTCTTC	CASSYSKSEGTYNEQFF	TRBV6-2/TRBV6-3	TRBJ2-1	NA	NA
TGCAGTGCTAGAGGGGCCTCTTCTAACACTGAAGCTTTCTTT	CSARGASSNTEAFF	TRBV20-1	TRBJ1-1	NA	NA
TGTGCCAGCAGTCCTACCCCACAGGGACTCGGCTATGGCTACACCTTC	CASSPTPQGLGYGYTF	TRBV6-1	TRBJ1-2	NA	NA
TGTGCCAGCAGTTTGAGGCCCCGGGGGTATAATTCACCCCTCCACTTT	CASSLRPRGYNSPLHF	TRBV28	TRBJ1-6	NA	NA
TGTGCCAGCAGCGCTCGCAGGGGACTAGCGAAACGAACAGATACGCAGTATTTT	CASSARRGLAKRTDTQYF	TRBV3-1	TRBJ2-3	NA	TRBD2
TGTGCCAGCAGCCAAGATGCAGATGGGGACGGATATCATTCACCCCTCCACTTT	CASSQDADGDGYHSPLHF	TRBV3-1	TRBJ1-6	once	NA
TGTGCCAGCAGTTTAGGGGGGGATACGTTCTTC	CASSLGGDTFF	TRBV28	TRBJ2-1	NA	TRBD2
TGTGCCAGCAGTACCAGGGGGCGGAACGGGGAGCTGTTTTTT	CASSTRGRNGELFF	TRBV12-3/TRBV12-4	TRBJ2-2	NA	TRBD1
TGTGCCAGCAGCGCCGGGACAGGGTCACAAGAGACCCAGTACTTC	CASSAGTGSQETQYF	TRBV7-9	TRBJ2-5	NA	TRBD1
TGTGCCAGCATCCTTCAGCAAGGTAGCACAGATACGCAGTATTTT	CASILQQGSTDTQYF	TRBV2	TRBJ2-3	NA	NA
TGTGCCAGCGGCCGAGAAGAGACCCAGTACTTC	CASGREETQYF	TRBV27	TRBJ2-5	NA	NA
TGTGCCAGCAGAGGAAAGGACAGGACCACCGGGGAGCTGTTTTTT	CASRGKDRTTGELFF	TRBV2	TRBJ2-2	NA	TRBD1
TGTGCCAGCAGCCTCTTCTCTAGCGCAGATACGCAGTATTTT	CASSLFSSADTQYF	TRBV3-1	TRBJ2-3	NA	NA
TGTGCCAGCAGTTGGTCAGGGGGGAACACTGAAGCTTTCTTT	CASSWSGGNTEAFF	TRBV6-2/TRBV6-3	TRBJ1-1	NA	TRBD1
TGTGCCAGCAGCCGAGCCTGGGGTTCGGAGACCCAGTACTTC	CASSRAWGSETQYF	TRBV11-2	TRBJ2-5	NA	NA